These 4 T cell receptor beta chains came from one sample sequenced in a study of cytomegalovirus exposure and HLA in healthy donors. Profiled with immunoSEQ multiplex PCR; TCRdb holds only in-frame clones, not every one. In the table there are fewer than 400,000 clones, 86% of which are singletons. The material sequenced was PBMCs. These receptors originate from a woman younger than 30 in good health and CMV-seronegative.

V and J are TRBV6-6 and TRBJ1-2; 12 bases line up with TRBD1. This CDR3 spans 14 amino acids. In germline, CDR1 is MNHNY, CDR2 SVGAGI (reference sequence). V was pared by 7 bases and J by 7 bases, with 7 bases of the junction left unmatched. This CDR3 is CASTPGTGGGGYTF. The DNA of the CDR3 is TGTGCCAGCACCCCCGGGACAGGGGGCGGTGGCTACACCTTC.

V is TRBV15 and J is TRBJ2-5, with D possibly TRBD2 on 7 matching bases. The CDR3 length is 17 residues. Trimming removed 4 bases at V and 5 bases at J, with 23 bases between. Per germline, CDR1 LNHNV and CDR2 YYDKDF (reference sequence). The CDR3 spells CATSKYRTGRGDETQYF. CDR3 sequence (DNA): TGTGCCACCAGCAAATACCGAACAGGGAGGGGGGATGAGACCCAGTACTTC. Supplemented by reference TRBV15 and TRBJ2-5, the full variable domain reads DAMVIQNPRYQVTQFGKPVTLSCSQTLNHNVMYWYQQKSSQAPKLLFHYYDKDFNNEADTPDNFQSRRPNTSFCFLDIRSPGLGDTAMYLCATSKYRTGRGDETQYFGPGTRLLVL.

This chain links TRBV9 with TRBJ2-2; D is possibly TRBD1 (6 bases). This CDR3 region has 14 residues. V lost 0 bases and J 7 bases, leaving 10 bases between the germline ends. Per germline, CDR1 SGDLS and CDR2 YYNGEE. The CDR3 sequence is CASSVVGTSGELFF. CDR3 in DNA: TGTGCCAGCAGCGTAGTCGGGACAAGCGGGGAGCTGTTTTTT.

This clone was found once. The chain uses TRBV6-5 and TRBJ1-5; 8 bases map to TRBD1. The length of the CDR3 is 15 residues. The germline V gene encodes CDR1 MNHEY and CDR2 SVGAGI. The J segment lost 2 bases and the V segment lost 6 bases, leaving 6 bases of the junction unmatched. The CDR3 protein is CASRAPGQGNQPQHF. The DNA for the CDR3 is TGTGCCAGCAGGGCGCCGGGACAGGGCAATCAGCCCCAGCATTTT.